Each of the 27 T cell receptor beta chains below was sequenced from the same sample in a study of blood T cells in healthy people across ages. The second PCR ran about 6 to 12 cycles with a sample-barcoded 5' primer and J-beta primers. TCRdb redid the calling of the 5' RACE reads with MiXCR, one entry per CDR3 protein. The table lists hundreds of thousands of distinct CDR3 sequences, around 49% of them singletons. The sample comprised blood. These receptors were collected from a woman in her fifties or sixties in good health.

This clonotype was detected a few times. The genes are TRBV7-9 and TRBJ2-7; weak D call: TRBD1 (5 bases). Trimming took 5 bases from V and 3 from J, leaving 11 bases between them. The length of the CDR3 is 13 residues. In germline, CDR1 is SEHNR, CDR2 FQNEAQ (reference sequence). This CDR3 reads CASSDRTSYEQYF. CDR3 nucleotide sequence: TGTGCCAGCAGCGATCGGACAAGCTACGAGCAGTACTTC. The variable domain in full, with the rest retrieved from reference TRBV7-9 and TRBJ2-7, is DTGVSQNPRHKITKRGQNVTFRCDPISEHNRLYWYRQTLGQGPEFLTYFQNEAQLEKSRLLSDRFSAERPKGSFSTLEIQRTEQGDSAMYLCASSDRTSYEQYFGPGTRLTVT.

As regards this clonotype: This may arise from a read error, as a much more abundant clone is one base away. J is TRBJ2-5 and V is TRBV29-1; tentatively, D is TRBD2 (6 bases). This CDR3 contains 14 residues. In germline, CDR1 is SQVTM, CDR2 ANQGSEA. The CDR3 protein is CSVKDGGAGETQYF. The CDR3 DNA reads TGCAGCGTTAAAGACGGAGGGGCTGGAGAGACCCAGTACTTC.

This chain connects TRBV20-1 to TRBJ2-3; a weak D match, TRBD2 (6 bases). The CDR3 length is 15 residues. The V end lost 6 bases, the J end lost 4 bases, and 20 bases lay between the germline ends. CDR1 DFQATT and CDR2 SNEGSKA come from the germline V gene (reference sequence). The DNA for the CDR3 is TGCAGTGCCCCGGCCCCCCGGGACTTTTCAGATACGCAGTATTTT. It is translated as CSAPAPRDFSDTQYF.

The V gene is TRBV27, the J gene TRBJ2-4, with unresolved D. The CDR3 extends over 14 amino acids. Per germline, CDR1 MNHEY and CDR2 SMNVEV (reference sequence). The ends were cut back, 5 bases at V and 0 bases at J, with 8 bases in the middle. Here the CDR3 DNA reads TGTGCCAGCAGTAACGGCTTAGCCAAAAACATTCAGTACTTC. Translation: CASSNGLAKNIQYF.

The V and J genes are TRBV6-2 or TRBV6-3 and TRBJ2-2; D possibly corresponds to TRBD2 (6 bases). The germline V and J ends were trimmed by 7 bases and 5 bases, with 29 bases remaining between them. This CDR3 contains 19 residues. Per germline, CDR1 MNHEY and CDR2 SVGEGT. The CDR3 reads CASTRISGWGERSTGELFF. As DNA, the CDR3 is TGTGCCAGCACCCGAATATCCGGGTGGGGGGAGCGCTCAACCGGGGAGCTGTTTTTT.

The chain combines TRBV20-1 with TRBJ2-5; 9 bases are a match to TRBD1. The DNA end is more similar to TRBJ2-7, so the J call may be wrong. Germline CDR1 is DFQATT and CDR2 is SNEGSKA (reference sequence). The CDR3 spans 11 residues. The CDR3 nucleotides read TGCAGTATGAGGACAGGGGACGAGCAGTACTTC. It translates to CSMRTGDEQYF.

This clonotype was seen only once. CDR3 sequence (DNA): TGTGCCTGGAGTGTACTGTTGACTAGCGGGGCCAAAAGCACAGATACGCAGTATTTT. It specifies CAWSVLLTSGAKSTDTQYF. This chain links TRBV30 with TRBJ2-3, with 11 bases aligning to TRBD2. Germline assignment: CDR1 GTSNPN and CDR2 SVGIG (reference sequence). The CDR3 is 19 residues long. The ends lost 0 bases at V and 0 bases at J; junction bases unmatched: 11.

Here the CDR3 reads CASSRQGWDPGGYTF. The CDR3 DNA reads TGTGCCAGCAGCAGACAGGGATGGGACCCTGGTGGCTACACCTTC. The rearrangement uses TRBV7-9 and TRBJ1-2, with 7 bases identical to TRBD1. With V trimmed by 5 bases and J by 7 bases, 13 bases remained unmatched. Germline V lookup: CDR1 SEHNR, CDR2 FQNEAQ (reference sequence). The CDR3 contains 15 residues.

J is TRBJ1-6 and V is TRBV18; TRBD1 agrees at 9 bases. Germline CDR1 reads KGHSH; CDR2 reads LQKENI. This CDR3 contains 18 residues. V gave up 2 bases and J gave up 4 bases; unmatched junction bases: 9. The CDR3 is CASSPTQPGTGYNSPLHF. As DNA, the CDR3 is TGTGCCAGCTCACCAACCCAACCCGGGACAGGGTATAATTCACCCCTCCACTTT.

The chain is built from TRBV5-1 and TRBJ1-1; 7 bases fit TRBD1. Germline V gives CDR1 SGHRS, CDR2 YFSETQ. CDR3 length: 13 amino acids. Trimming at V came to 4 bases and at J to 6 bases, leaving 6 bases not matched to a gene. The CDR3 sequence is CASSAEGQAEAFF. CDR3 nucleotides: TGCGCCAGCAGCGCGGAAGGACAGGCTGAAGCTTTCTTT.

This clonotype was recorded a few times. The chain links TRBV6-5 to TRBJ2-7; D is ambiguous. The J call may not be correct, given that the DNA end is closer to TRBJ2-5. The CDR3 extends over 14 amino acids. CDR1 and CDR2 from the germline V gene are MNHEY and SVGAGI. CDR3 sequence (DNA): TGTGCCAGCAGTTACAGAAACCCCACAGAGACCCAGTACTTC. Translated, it gives CASSYRNPTETQYF.

V and J are TRBV2 and TRBJ2-5; D unresolved. The CDR3 is 15 residues long. Deletions cut 6 bases from V and 4 bases from J, with 18 bases between. CDR1 and CDR2 (germline): SNHLY, FYNNEI. CDR3 amino acids: CASREYLVRGETQYF. CDR3 coding DNA: TGTGCCAGCAGGGAATACCTAGTTCGTGGAGAGACCCAGTACTTC.

The count of this clonotype is one. The V call is TRBV24-1, the J call TRBJ2-2; D not resolved. The V and J ends lost 4 bases and 5 bases respectively, with 1 base between them. CDR1 KGHDR and CDR2 SFDVKD come from the germline V gene. The length of the CDR3 is 11 residues. The CDR3 DNA sequence: TGTGCCACCAGTGAGACCGGGGAGCTGTTTTTT. As protein: CATSETGELFF.

The chain links TRBV2 to TRBJ2-5; TRBD2 agrees at 8 bases. Germline CDR1 reads SNHLY; CDR2 reads FYNNEI. After removal of 1 base from V and 7 bases from J, the junction contained 2 bases not matched to a gene. The CDR3 is 13 residues long. CDR3 loop: CASSEVAGGTQYF. The CDR3 nucleotides read TGTGCCAGCAGTGAAGTGGCGGGAGGGACCCAGTACTTC.

With regard to this clonotype: Germline and junction disagree at one end, which may indicate a read error. The chain couples TRBV5-1 to TRBJ1-2, with D unresolved. The CDR3 is 15 residues long. Germline V gene sequence: CDR1 SGHRS, CDR2 YFSETQ. CDR3 sequence: CASSSRLGQNYSYTF. In DNA form, the CDR3 reads TGCGCCAGCAGCTCGAGACTAGGGCAGAACTATAGCTACACCTTC.

V is TRBV7-3 and J is TRBJ2-1; D gene uncertain. Germline CDR1 reads SGHTA; CDR2 reads FQGTGA. V shed 2 bases and J shed 10 bases, with 15 bases lying between them. The CDR3 is made up of 14 amino acids. The CDR3 region is CASSLDTGPAEQFF. CDR3 bases: TGTGCCAGCAGCTTAGACACCGGCCCGGCAGAGCAGTTCTTC.

The chain recombines TRBV7-2 with TRBJ2-1; TRBD2 agrees at 9 bases. Germline CDR1 is SGHTA and CDR2 is FQGNSA. J was trimmed by 4 bases and V by 7 bases; bases with no gene match: 11. There are 16 residues in the CDR3. The DNA of the CDR3 is TGTGCCAGCACCGTTCAGGTGACTAGCGGTTACAATGAGCAGTTCTTC. Translating gives CASTVQVTSGYNEQFF.

The chain employs TRBV20-1 and TRBJ1-1; D might be TRBD1 (5 bases). The ends were cut back, 7 bases at V and 1 base at J, with 13 bases in the middle. This CDR3 contains 13 residues. CDR1 DFQATT and CDR2 SNEGSKA come from the germline V gene (reference sequence). The CDR3 DNA reads TGCAGTGTGGGACGTAATTCGAACACTGAAGCTTTCTTT. Translating it yields CSVGRNSNTEAFF.

The chain couples TRBV20-1 to TRBJ2-1, with TRBD2 matching over 8 bases. In germline, CDR1 is DFQATT, CDR2 SNEGSKA (reference sequence). The CDR3 spans 18 residues. The trim removed 3 bases at V and 7 bases at J, leaving 20 bases unmatched. The CDR3 DNA reads as TGCAGTGCTAGCGGGACGGGCGGTCTCGGGACTAGGGAAAATGAGCAGTTCTTC. Translated, it gives CSASGTGGLGTRENEQFF.

The rearrangement links TRBV20-1 to TRBJ2-1; D may be TRBD1 (6 bases). The CDR3 totals 16 residues. The V gene's germline CDR1 is DFQATT and CDR2 SNEGSKA (reference sequence). Trimming shortened V by 1 base and J by 3 bases, and 16 bases separated the two germline ends. CDR3 bases: TGCAGTGCTAGAGGTCAGGGGCGAGGCATCTACAATGAGCAGTTCTTC. Encoded protein: CSARGQGRGIYNEQFF.

Of note for this clonotype: The junction and the germline gene differ at one end; a read error may be behind it. This chain joins TRBV7-2 and TRBJ2-7, with 9 bases fitting TRBD2. The CDR3 spans 14 residues. Germline CDR1 and CDR2: SGHTA and FQGNSA. CDR3 nucleotides: TGTGCCAGCAGCCTAGCGGGAAGGGGCAATGAGCAGTACTTC. Its protein product is CASSLAGRGNEQYF.

The V gene is TRBV20-1, the J gene TRBJ2-2, with no clear D. This CDR3 has 15 residues. The ends were cut back, 5 bases at V and 0 bases at J, with 13 bases in the middle. Germline V gives CDR1 DFQATT, CDR2 SNEGSKA (reference sequence). CDR3 bases: TGCAGTGCTCCCCCCTCCCGACCGAACACCGGGGAGCTGTTTTTT. Amino acid sequence: CSAPPSRPNTGELFF.

This clonotype has at least ten counts. J is TRBJ2-5 and V is TRBV29-1, with 12 bases identical to TRBD2. The CDR3 length is 15 residues. The germline V gene has CDR1 SQVTM and CDR2 ANQGSEA. Trimming removed 0 bases from V and 5 bases from J; junction bases left unmatched: 4. CDR3 region: CSVEEGLAGWETQYF. The CDR3 nucleotides are TGCAGCGTTGAAGAAGGACTAGCGGGATGGGAGACCCAGTACTTC.

This clonotype was recorded only once. The rearrangement joins TRBV20-1 to TRBJ1-6; a weak D match, TRBD1 (6 bases). CDR3 length equals 15 residues. Trimming shortened V by 3 bases and J by 7 bases, and 16 bases separated the two germline ends. The V gene's germline CDR1 is DFQATT and CDR2 SNEGSKA (reference sequence). CDR3 sequence: CSASLPGEANSPLHF. CDR3 DNA: TGCAGTGCTAGCTTGCCAGGGGAAGCGAATTCACCCCTCCACTTT.

V and J are TRBV11-3 and TRBJ2-1; D tentatively fits TRBD1 or TRBD2 (5 bases each). V dropped 3 bases and J dropped 6 bases, with 24 bases sitting between them. Germline CDR1 and CDR2: SGHNT and YENEEA. The CDR3 covers 18 residues. CDR3 bases: TGTGCCAGCAGCTTGGGGACCGGGTCTCTGGGAGTAGGCAATGAGCAGTTCTTC. Its translation: CASSLGTGSLGVGNEQFF.

A note on this clonotype: A much larger clone differs by one base, so this may be a read error. The V and J genes are TRBV7-2 and TRBJ2-5, with D tentatively TRBD2 (5 bases). Looked up from germline, CDR1 is SGHTA and CDR2 is FQGNSA. The CDR3 length is 12 residues. The V end was cut by 4 bases, the J end by 11 bases, with 14 bases between. This CDR3 is CASSSGAGEQYF. DNA for the CDR3: TGTGCCAGCAGCTCTGGCGCTGGGGAGCAGTACTTC.

CDR3 region: CSLSGTSGITDTQYF. In DNA form, the CDR3 reads TGCAGCCTCTCGGGGACTAGCGGGATAACAGATACGCAGTATTTT. The chain is built from TRBV29-1 and TRBJ2-3; TRBD2 matches at 13 bases. Germline CDR1 is SQVTM and CDR2 is ANQGSEA. This CDR3 is 15 amino acids long. The V segment lost 8 bases and the J segment 3 bases; nucleotides outside the gene matches: 8.